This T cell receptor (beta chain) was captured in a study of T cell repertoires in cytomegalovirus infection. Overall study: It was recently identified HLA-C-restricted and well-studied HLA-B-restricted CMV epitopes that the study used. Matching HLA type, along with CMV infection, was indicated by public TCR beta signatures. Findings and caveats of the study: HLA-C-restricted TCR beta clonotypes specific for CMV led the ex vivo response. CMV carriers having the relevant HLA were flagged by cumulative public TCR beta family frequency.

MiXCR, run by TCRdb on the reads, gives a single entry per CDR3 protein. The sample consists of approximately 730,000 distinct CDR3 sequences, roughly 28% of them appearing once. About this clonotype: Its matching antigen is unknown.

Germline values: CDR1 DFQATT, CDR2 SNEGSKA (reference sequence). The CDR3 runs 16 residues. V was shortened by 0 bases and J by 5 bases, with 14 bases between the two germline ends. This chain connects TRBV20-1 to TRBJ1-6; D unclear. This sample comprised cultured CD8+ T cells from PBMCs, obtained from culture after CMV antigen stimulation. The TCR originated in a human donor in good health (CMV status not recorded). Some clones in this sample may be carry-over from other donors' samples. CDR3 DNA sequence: TGCAGTGCTAGAGATTGGGATGCGCCTGATAATTCACCCCTCCACTTT. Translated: CSARDWDAPDNSPLHF.